The subject of this entry is one T cell receptor beta chain. What it binds is unknown. In germline, CDR1 is MGHRA, CDR2 YSYEKL. V was clipped by 3 bases and J by 7 bases, with 19 bases between them. This CDR3 has 17 residues. TCRdb's copy holds only in-frame clones and misses some; the assay was immunoSEQ multiplex PCR. Here the sample spans around 95,000 clones, 80% to 95% being singletons. This entry is derived from a study of siplizumab effects on memory and regulatory T cells. Study-wide results and caveats: Researchers could not give a naive or memory phenotype to roughly 75-95% of proliferating CD4+ or CD8+ clones.

V and J are TRBV4-1 and TRBJ2-6; D is possibly TRBD1 (5 bases). This receptor was taken from a human donor in good health. Sequenced sample: CD4+ T cells sorted from blood. Here the CDR3 reads CASSHERQPFTANVLTF. The CDR3 DNA reads as TGCGCCAGCAGCCACGAGAGACAGCCATTCACAGCCAACGTCCTGACTTTC.